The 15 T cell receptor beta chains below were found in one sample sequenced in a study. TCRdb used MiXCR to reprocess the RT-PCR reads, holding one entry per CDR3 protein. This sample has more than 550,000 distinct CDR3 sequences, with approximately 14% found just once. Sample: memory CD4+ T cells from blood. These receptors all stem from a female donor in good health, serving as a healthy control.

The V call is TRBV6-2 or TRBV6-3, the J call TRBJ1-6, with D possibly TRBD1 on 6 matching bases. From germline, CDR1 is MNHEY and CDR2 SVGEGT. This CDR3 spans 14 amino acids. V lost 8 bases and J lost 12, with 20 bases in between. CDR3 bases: TGTGCCAGCTGGTCCGGGACACCAGGGCGACCCCTCCACTTT. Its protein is CASWSGTPGRPLHF.

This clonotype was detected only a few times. CDR3 sequence: CASSLTTVSADTIYF. CDR3 in DNA: TGTGCCAGCTCATTAACGACAGTTTCCGCGGACACCATATATTTT. The chain links TRBV18 to TRBJ1-3, with D perhaps matching TRBD1 (5 bases). Trimming removed 5 bases from V and 8 bases from J, with 19 bases in between. The length of the CDR3 is 15 residues. Germline V gene sequence: CDR1 KGHSH, CDR2 LQKENI.

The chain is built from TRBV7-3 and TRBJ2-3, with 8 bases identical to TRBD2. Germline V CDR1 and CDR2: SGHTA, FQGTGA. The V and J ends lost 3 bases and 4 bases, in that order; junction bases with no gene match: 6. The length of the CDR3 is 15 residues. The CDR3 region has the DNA TGTGCCAGCAGCTTCTTCCCGGGAGGGGCAGATACGCAGTATTTT. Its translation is CASSFFPGGADTQYF.

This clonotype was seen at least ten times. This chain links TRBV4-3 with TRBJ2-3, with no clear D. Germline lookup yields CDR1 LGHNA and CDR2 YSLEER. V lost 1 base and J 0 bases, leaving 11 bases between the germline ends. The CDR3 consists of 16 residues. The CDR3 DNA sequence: TGCGCCAGCAGCCAAGCTCAACCCTTTAGCACAGATACGCAGTATTTT. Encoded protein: CASSQAQPFSTDTQYF.

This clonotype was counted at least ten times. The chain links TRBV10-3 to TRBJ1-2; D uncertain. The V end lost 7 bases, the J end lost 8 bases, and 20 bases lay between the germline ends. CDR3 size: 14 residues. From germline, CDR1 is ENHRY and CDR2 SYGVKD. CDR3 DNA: TGTGCCATCACTCGACCCGGGAGCCAGTGGGGCTACACCTTC. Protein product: CAITRPGSQWGYTF.

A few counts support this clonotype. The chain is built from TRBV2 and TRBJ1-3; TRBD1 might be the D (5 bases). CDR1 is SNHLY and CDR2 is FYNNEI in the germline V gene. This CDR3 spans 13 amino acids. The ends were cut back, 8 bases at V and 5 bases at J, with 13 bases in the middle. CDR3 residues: CASLSGARNTIYF. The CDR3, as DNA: TGTGCCAGCCTTTCCGGGGCACGAAACACCATATATTTT.

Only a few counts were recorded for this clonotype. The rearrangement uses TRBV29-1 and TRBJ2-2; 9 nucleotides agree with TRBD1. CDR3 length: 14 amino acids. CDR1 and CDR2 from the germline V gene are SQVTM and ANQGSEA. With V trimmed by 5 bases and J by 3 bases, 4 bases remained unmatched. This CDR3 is CSVQGQGYTGELFF. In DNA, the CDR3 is TGCAGCGTTCAGGGACAGGGCTACACCGGGGAGCTGTTTTTT.

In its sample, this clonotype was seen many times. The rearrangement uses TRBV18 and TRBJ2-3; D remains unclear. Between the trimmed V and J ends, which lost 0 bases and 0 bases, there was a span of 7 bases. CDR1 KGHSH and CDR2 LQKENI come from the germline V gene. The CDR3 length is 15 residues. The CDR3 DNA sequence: TGTGCCAGCTCACCACCGTCGCTGAGCACAGATACGCAGTATTTT. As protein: CASSPPSLSTDTQYF.

CDR3 sequence (DNA): TGTGCCAGCAGCGAGGGACATATCAATCAGCCCCAGCATTTT. Translated, it gives CASSEGHINQPQHF. The J gene is TRBJ1-5, the V gene TRBV28, with D tentatively TRBD1 (6 bases). Trimming removed 6 bases at V and 3 bases at J, with 12 bases between. The CDR3 sequence is 14 residues long. The germline gives CDR1 MDHEN, CDR2 SYDVKM.

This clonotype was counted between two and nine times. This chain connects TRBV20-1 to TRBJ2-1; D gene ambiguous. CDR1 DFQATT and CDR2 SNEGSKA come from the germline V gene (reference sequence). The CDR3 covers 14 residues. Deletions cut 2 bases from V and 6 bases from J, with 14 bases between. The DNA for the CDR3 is TGCAGTGCTAGATCTCCCACCCCTTCCAATGAGCAGTTCTTC. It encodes CSARSPTPSNEQFF.

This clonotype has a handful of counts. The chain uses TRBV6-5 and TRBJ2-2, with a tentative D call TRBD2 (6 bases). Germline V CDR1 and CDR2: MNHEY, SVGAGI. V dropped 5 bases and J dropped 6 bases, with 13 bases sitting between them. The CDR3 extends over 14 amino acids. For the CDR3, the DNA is TGTGCCAGCAGTAGGTTTGGAGGGTCCGGGGAGCTGTTTTTT. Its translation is CASSRFGGSGELFF.

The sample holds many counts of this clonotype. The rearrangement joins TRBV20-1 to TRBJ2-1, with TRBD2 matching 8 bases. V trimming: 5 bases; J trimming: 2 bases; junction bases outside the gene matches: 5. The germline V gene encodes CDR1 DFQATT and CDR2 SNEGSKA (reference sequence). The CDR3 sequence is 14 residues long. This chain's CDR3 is CSAPTSGTYNEQFF. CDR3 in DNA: TGCAGTGCTCCCACTAGCGGTACCTACAATGAGCAGTTCTTC.

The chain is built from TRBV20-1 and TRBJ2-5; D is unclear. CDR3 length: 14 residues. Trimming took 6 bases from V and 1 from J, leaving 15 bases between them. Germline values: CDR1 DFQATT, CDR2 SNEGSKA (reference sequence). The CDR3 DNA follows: TGCAGTGCGCAAAACGTGGCACTCCAAGAGACCCAGTACTTC. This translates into CSAQNVALQETQYF.

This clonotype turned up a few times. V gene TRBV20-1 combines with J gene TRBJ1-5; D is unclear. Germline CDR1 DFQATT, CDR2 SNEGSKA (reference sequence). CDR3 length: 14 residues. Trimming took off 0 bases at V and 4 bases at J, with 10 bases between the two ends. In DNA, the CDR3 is TGCAGTGCTAGAGAGGCCCGGGCTAATCAGCCCCAGCATTTT. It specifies CSAREARANQPQHF.

The DNA for the CDR3 is TGTGCCAGCAGCTTAGGGACCCAGGGCGTCACTGAAGCTTTCTTT. Translation gives CASSLGTQGVTEAFF. The chain carries TRBV11-2 and TRBJ1-1, with a possible D match to TRBD1 (5 bases). Germline CDR1 reads SGHAT; CDR2 reads FQNNGV. The CDR3 contains 15 residues. V was clipped by 1 base and J by 4 bases, with 13 bases between them.